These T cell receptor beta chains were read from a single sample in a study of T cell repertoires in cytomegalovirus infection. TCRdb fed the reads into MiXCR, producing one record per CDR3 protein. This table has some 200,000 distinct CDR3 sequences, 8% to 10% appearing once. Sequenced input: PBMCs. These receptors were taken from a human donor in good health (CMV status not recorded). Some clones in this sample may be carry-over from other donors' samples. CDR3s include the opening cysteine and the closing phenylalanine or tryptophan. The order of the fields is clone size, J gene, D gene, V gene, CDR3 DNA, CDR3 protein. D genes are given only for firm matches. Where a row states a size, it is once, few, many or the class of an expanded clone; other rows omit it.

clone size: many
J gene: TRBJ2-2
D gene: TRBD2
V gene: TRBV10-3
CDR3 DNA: TGTGCCTCCGGCGGGAGAAACACCGGGGAGCTGTTTTTT
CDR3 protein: CASGGRNTGELFF

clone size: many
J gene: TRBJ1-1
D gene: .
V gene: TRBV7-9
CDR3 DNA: TGTGCCAGCAGCTTATTTGGCGCTGAAGCTTTCTTT
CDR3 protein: CASSLFGAEAFF

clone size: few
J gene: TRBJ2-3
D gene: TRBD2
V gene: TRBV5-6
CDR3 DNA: TGTGCCAGCAGCTTGAGATGGCGGGAGCCTGGTACGCAGTATTTT
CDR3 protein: CASSLRWREPGTQYF

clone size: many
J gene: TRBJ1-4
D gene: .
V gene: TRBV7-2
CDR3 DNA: TGTGCCAGCAGCCTTGTCAGGGAAAAACTGTTTTTT
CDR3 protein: CASSLVREKLFF

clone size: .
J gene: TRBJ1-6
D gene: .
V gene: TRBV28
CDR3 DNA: TGTGCCAGCAGTCCCCCGGGGGGTACCCTCCACTTT
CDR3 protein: CASSPPGGTLHF

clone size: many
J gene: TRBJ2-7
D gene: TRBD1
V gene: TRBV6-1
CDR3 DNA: TGTGCCACCCACCGACAGGGGTACGAGCAGTACTTC
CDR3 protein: CATHRQGYEQYF

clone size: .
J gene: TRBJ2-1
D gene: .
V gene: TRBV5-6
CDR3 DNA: TGTGCCAGCAGCTCCCCCGGACCCACCGTAAATGAGCAGTTCTTC
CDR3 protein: CASSSPGPTVNEQFF

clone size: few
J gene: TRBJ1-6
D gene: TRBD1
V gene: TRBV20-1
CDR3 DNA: TGCAGTGCTAGAGATCGGCTGCAGGGGGCGAGCTCCTATAATTCACCCCTCCACTTT
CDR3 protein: CSARDRLQGASSYNSPLHF

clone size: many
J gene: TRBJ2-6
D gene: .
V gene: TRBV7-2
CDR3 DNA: TGTGCCAGCAGCCTACAGGGCCTGCAAGGGGCCAACGTCCTGACTTTC
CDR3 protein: CASSLQGLQGANVLTF

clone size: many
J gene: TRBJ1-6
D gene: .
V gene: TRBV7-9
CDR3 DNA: TGTGCCAGCAGTCAAGTGGGGAGGCCGGGTTCACCCCTCCACTTT
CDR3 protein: CASSQVGRPGSPLHF

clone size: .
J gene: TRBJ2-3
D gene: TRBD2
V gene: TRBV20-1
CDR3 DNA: TGCAGTGCTAAGGCTAGCGGGTTCGATACGCAGTATTTT
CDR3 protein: CSAKASGFDTQYF